This T cell receptor (beta chain) was observed in a study of cytomegalovirus exposure and HLA in healthy donors (dated by TCRdb to between 2016 and 2019). Some background on the complete study: An earlier analysis of 587 of the donors reported about 300 Gb of sequence data and 117 million unique TCR beta sequences obtained from approximately 180 million T cells. About 300 gigabases of sequencing data and 75 million to 85 million unique TCR sequences made up an early release that covered over 550 HLA-typed donors. Of the roughly 410 genotyped donors, 75% to 85% were placed in the genetic ancestry cluster associated with self-reported Caucasian donors. The study was designed to test whether signatures of past pathogen exposure could be identified by cataloging public T cell receptors. The study profiled the T cell repertoires of more than 500 subjects by immunosequencing and related them to cytomegalovirus serostatus. In addition to the first cohort of 666 subjects, a separate validation cohort of over 90 different subjects was used. High-throughput TCR immunosequencing, statistical association of individual TCRs with disease status, and machine learning were combined to predict cytomegalovirus infection status. A later analysis re-analyzed previously published TCR beta repertoires from roughly 600 donors and added high-resolution HLA genotyping to study TCR occurrence patterns. Rather than using new phenotypic data, the later analysis identified candidate immune exposures from TCR beta sequences and from how often those sequences occurred across donors. An earlier analysis of several hundred of the donors used high-throughput TCR beta sequencing to judge whether each TCR beta V gene segment behaved as functional or pseudogenic. Donor age, sex, ethnicity and CMV serostatus were compiled alongside the repertoire data. A later genetic analysis used genome-wide SNP genotypes for about 60% of the roughly 700 donors, treating that subset as a discovery cohort. All discovery cohort repertoires had been generated on a single sequencing platform. Both class I and class II loci were covered by HLA typing, at four-digit resolution. Typing coverage varied by locus: about 620-630 donors for A, B, C, DRB1 and DQB1; around 560 for DQA1; approximately 610 for DPA1; more than 450 for DPB1. A handful of DR-DQ haplotypes were handled as single units for association and clustering because linkage in the cohort was strong. On average, about 200,000 unique TCR beta nucleotide sequences were sequenced per donor among 398 genotyped donors of the cohort, with roughly 18% of those sequences being non-productive. Points the paper makes about the study in general: A further reported finding was that TCR beta sequences accurately predicted the HLA-A and HLA-B alleles for most subjects in the first cohort. Some IMGT-functional V segments, including TRBV6-2 and TRBV6-3, could not be distinguished by the 87-base-pair reads and were therefore excluded. In a later genetic analysis, fewer N-insertions in productive TCRs were reported among donors in an Asian-associated ancestry cluster than the roughly 700-donor mean. In both the original and validation cohorts, the classifier was reported to diagnose cytomegalovirus status with high specificity and sensitivity. In a later analysis, several top co-occurrence clusters were reported to appear linked to parvovirus B19, influenza, CMV and Epstein-Barr virus. When HLA alleles, especially DR and DQ, strongly co-occurred, attributing TCR associations to individual alleles was difficult. Presence/absence analyses assumed roughly uniform sequencing depth across donors, an assumption that may not hold. This cohort had only TCR beta chains sequenced, and the lack of alpha or paired-chain data limited which features could be detected. The sequencing pipeline was judged likely to have produced a cluster of highly shared sequence variants as a technical artifact. V-gene and J-gene trimming of TCR beta chains was associated with a missense DCLRE1C variant in a later genetic analysis, and the association was replicated in an independent cohort. In a later analysis, HLA-associated TCR beta chains showed more clonal expansion and lower generation probabilities than non-associated chains that were equally common. In the study, 150 to 200 TCR beta chains were listed as associated with cytomegalovirus. A later analysis associated 15,000 or so TCR beta sequences with specific HLA alleles at a false discovery rate of 0.05. In an earlier analysis of around 600 of the donors, most TCR beta V segments were observed in productive rearrangements about 90% or about 30% of the time, broadly matching IMGT annotations. Because counts were too low, some 17 rarely observed V segments, including chromosome 9 orphons, were left out of the earlier analysis of 500 to 750 of the donors. According to a later analysis, TCR association rates differed among HLA loci, with DRB1 alleles showing the most associated TCRs and HLA-C alleles showing the fewest. It was suggested by the authors that the approach could potentially be generalized to other disease states and immunological phenotypes. In vitro tests confirmed that a few of the cytomegalovirus-associated TCR beta chains recognize cytomegalovirus antigens. Most TCR sequences were observed very rarely across donors, whereas some public TCRs were present in many individuals. Because HLA typing was missing for some donors at each locus, association tests included only the typed subset. Linkage disequilibrium might explain the correlated functional status among segregating V segments, but an unknown experimental factor could not be excluded. In a later analysis, most CMV-associated TCR beta chains were found to appear HLA-restricted, with HLA associations seemingly driven largely by CMV exposure. CMV serostatus was the only immune exposure information available for the cohort.

Notes on this clone: What antigen it recognizes has not been identified. Base qualities are not recorded, but no much larger clone differs from it by a single base.

The cohort comprised hundreds of healthy bone marrow donors. At the time of sampling, every cohort member was nominally healthy, though immune exposures that went unrecorded were likely present. The donor was CMV seronegative and was included in the group of 352 seronegative cohort members. Each donor provided a peripheral blood sample, and peripheral blood mononuclear cells were used for TCR beta sequencing. The Qiagen DNeasy Blood Extraction Kit was used to extract genomic DNA from the blood cell samples. The CDR3 starts with the cysteine, ends with the phenylalanine, and has 11 residues. Only CDR3 DNA is held: 33 bases, read in frame from base 1. CDR1 and CDR2 are read off the germline V gene (reference sequence) as DFQATT and SNEGSKA. A distance of 6 bases separates the germline ends of V and J, which lose 3 bases and 5 bases respectively. The library was made by the immunoSEQ multiplex PCR assay. For the multiplex PCR, a mixture combining 60 forward primers for TCR Vbeta segments and 13 reverse primers for TCR Jbeta segments was used. The CDR3 region of rearranged TCR beta genes was amplified from genomic DNA by a multiplex PCR assay. The amplified TCR beta libraries were sequenced on the Illumina HiSeq System as 87-base-pair reads. In the paper's pipeline: In a later analysis, approximately 74 million unique TCR beta chains were counted across the 500 to 850 repertoires, and approximately 9.9 million of these chains were shared by at least two donors. To remove PCR and sequencing errors, raw reads were error-corrected and collapsed into unique sequences using a nearest-neighbor algorithm that merged closely related sequences. Alignment of CDR3 sequences to IMGT reference sequences was used to assign V, D and J gene segments. For a sequence to be retained, at least a six-nucleotide match to both a V gene segment and a J gene segment was required. Rearrangements were classified as productive when the CDR3 lacked stop codons and remained in frame with V and J, and all other rearrangements were classified as non-productive. CDR3 was defined by IMGT convention, running from the second conserved V-encoded cysteine to the conserved J-encoded phenylalanine. Sequences without an unambiguous match to a single V gene segment were excluded from the earlier analysis of a few hundred of the donors. An earlier analysis of approximately 590 of the donors called V segments functional above 56.7% productive rearrangements and segregating when the between-donor standard deviation exceeded 5%. A statistical classification framework was built to diagnose cytomegalovirus status from the catalog of TCR beta chain sequences. In a later analysis, TCR nucleotide sequences were compared against IMGT/GENE-DB human TR gene sequences so that V and J genes could be assigned. In a later analysis, CDR3 sequences and most-parsimonious VDJ recombination scenarios were assigned using the TCRdist pipeline. In a later analysis, each TCR beta chain was defined by its CDR3 amino acid sequence together with its V-gene family, and reads lacking a unique V-gene family were excluded. In a later analysis, a few hundred highly shared, low-generation-probability nucleotide sequences were removed to address suspected cross-contamination and a sequencing artifact. In a later analysis, a clonal expansion index for each public chain was calculated from normalized within-repertoire ranks of inferred template counts. In a later analysis, generation probabilities were computed with a VDJ recombination model fitted to out-of-frame rearrangements, and the resulting probabilities were checked against IGoR. A later analysis scored TCR-TCR, TCR-HLA and TCR-CMV co-occurrence with hypergeometric tests, applying a repertoire-size bias correction to TCR pairs. False discovery rates were estimated in a later analysis by permuting HLA or CMV assignments 20 times. In a later analysis, co-occurring TCRs were grouped using DBSCAN, with TCRdist sequence similarity added in when clustering inside HLA-allele-positive subsets. Repertoires with fewer than 30,000 or more than 120,000 public chains, plus five repertoires with anomalous nucleotide sharing, were excluded from co-occurrence clustering. In TCRdb, the immuneACCESS table is reduced to in-frame sequences with V and J assigned. These tables do not hold every clone; where another copy was compared, an unresolved V gene accounts for under half, and the others remain unexplained. V and J calls and clone size follow that table, whereas D and trimming were derived from the DNA. Recorded for this sample are 250,000 or so clones; roughly 91% of them occurred a single time. The top ten constitute about 1.7% of the sample.

The rearrangement combines TRBV20-1 with TRBJ2-3; a tentative D match to TRBD2 spans 5 bases. Input material: PBMCs. This receptor was obtained from a girl under 10 years old in good health and CMV-seronegative. CDR3 reads: CSARAGDTQYF. Here is the DNA: TGCAGTGCTAGGGCGGGAGATACGCAGTATTTT.